This is a list of T cell receptor beta chains from one sample in a study of shared clonotypes between healthy human individuals. The table came from immunoSEQ multiplex PCR; TCRdb's copy has only in-frame clones and leaves some out. The top ten hold approximately 12% of the sample, which has about 460,000 clones, roughly three quarters seen once. The sequenced sample was PBMCs. The receptors here all came from a woman in her thirties or forties in good health. Some clones in this sample may be carry-over from other donors' samples. CDR3s include the opening cysteine and the closing phenylalanine or tryptophan. A D gene is named only where the DNA matches it firmly. Size values are once, few and many counts, or a class for expanded clones, and some rows have none.

j_call v_call clone_size d_call cdr3_aa cdr3_nt
TRBJ2-7 TRBV30 - TRBD1 CAWSVDDRAVYEQYF TGTGCCTGGAGTGTAGATGACAGGGCCGTCTACGAGCAGTACTTC
TRBJ1-5 TRBV7-9 - TRBD1 CASSLDWTGGALEQPQHF TGTGCCAGCAGCTTAGATTGGACAGGGGGCGCCCTCGAACAGCCCCAGCATTTT
TRBJ2-3 TRBV5-6 - - CASSLAGQLTDTQYF TGTGCCAGCAGCTTGGCCGGACAGCTCACAGATACGCAGTATTTT
TRBJ2-3 TRBV30 medium-sized - CAWGTYTDTQYF TGTGCCTGGGGGACTTACACAGATACGCAGTATTTT
TRBJ2-7 TRBV9 - - CASSVAPQQGIYEQYF TGTGCCAGCAGCGTAGCCCCCCAACAGGGTATTTACGAGCAGTACTTC
TRBJ2-7 TRBV18 many - CASSPGWDTYEQYF TGTGCCAGCTCACCTGGCTGGGACACATACGAGCAGTACTTC
TRBJ2-7 TRBV23-1 - - CASSQSREQYF TGCGCCAGCAGTCAATCCAGGGAGCAGTACTTC
TRBJ1-4 TRBV19 few - CASSMITTNEKLFF TGTGCCAGTAGTATGATCACAACTAATGAAAAACTGTTTTTT
TRBJ1-2 TRBV28 - - CASRVASNYGYTF TGTGCCAGCAGGGTAGCTTCTAACTATGGCTACACCTTC
TRBJ2-7 TRBV28 - - CASTPALGGYEQYF TGTGCCAGCACCCCTGCACTAGGTGGCTACGAGCAGTACTTC
TRBJ1-5 TRBV5-5 - - CASSLDVQGQPQHF TGTGCCAGCAGCTTGGATGTACAGGGTCAGCCCCAGCATTTT
TRBJ1-2 TRBV19 few - CASSRGQPLALGYTF TGTGCCAGTAGTAGAGGACAGCCCCTGGCGCTTGGCTACACCTTC
TRBJ1-2 TRBV7-9 - TRBD1 CASSLDVGTATNYGYTF TGTGCCAGCAGCTTAGATGTGGGGACAGCCACTAACTATGGCTACACCTTC
TRBJ1-2 TRBV7-2 few - CASSLSQGLDGYTF TGTGCCAGCAGCTTATCCCAGGGTTTGGATGGCTACACCTTC
TRBJ2-5 TRBV18 few TRBD1 CASSPPTGEETQYF TGTGCCAGCTCACCACCGACAGGGGAAGAGACCCAGTACTTC
TRBJ2-7 TRBV7-2 - - CASSLDWSSGYEQYF TGTGCCAGCAGCTTAGACTGGAGTAGCGGCTACGAGCAGTACTTC
TRBJ1-5 TRBV5-8 - - CASSGAWALGLRNQPQHF TGTGCCAGCAGCGGAGCTTGGGCTTTGGGCCTGCGCAATCAGCCCCAGCATTTT
TRBJ1-5 TRBV30 - - CAWSLDPGVSNQPQHF TGTGCCTGGAGCCTCGACCCGGGGGTATCCAATCAGCCCCAGCATTTT
TRBJ2-3 TRBV10-1 - - CASSAVSTDTQYF TGCGCCAGCAGTGCGGTTAGCACAGATACGCAGTATTTT
TRBJ1-1 TRBV5-6 - - CASRMTGSTEAFF TGTGCCAGCAGAATGACAGGTAGTACTGAAGCTTTCTTT
TRBJ2-1 TRBV9 once - CASSVATSLDEQFF TGTGCCAGCAGCGTAGCTACTAGCCTGGATGAGCAGTTCTTC
TRBJ2-1 TRBV7-3 once TRBD2 CASSPTSGSLDEQFF TGTGCCAGCAGCCCGACTAGCGGGAGTCTCGATGAGCAGTTCTTC
TRBJ1-5 TRBV19 - TRBD1 CASSSRTGGDQPQHF TGTGCCAGTAGTAGCCGGACAGGGGGGGATCAGCCCCAGCATTTT
TRBJ2-5 TRBV9 - TRBD1 CASSPRTGGETQYF TGTGCCAGCAGCCCACGGACAGGGGGGGAGACCCAGTACTTC
TRBJ2-6 TRBV2 - - CASIWDSGANVLTF TGTGCCAGCATCTGGGACTCTGGGGCCAACGTCCTGACTTTC
TRBJ1-3 TRBV29-1 - TRBD1 CSAAGTGIGNTIYF TGCAGCGCCGCCGGGACAGGGATTGGAAACACCATATATTTT
TRBJ2-3 TRBV18 many TRBD2 CASSPGLASDTQYF TGTGCCAGCTCACCGGGACTAGCGTCAGATACGCAGTATTTT
TRBJ2-6 TRBV9 - TRBD1 CASSGDRAISGANVLTF TGTGCCAGCAGCGGGGACAGGGCTATCTCTGGGGCCAACGTCCTGACTTTC
TRBJ1-2 TRBV6-6 few - CASSPGGGYTF TGTGCCAGCAGCCCTGGGGGTGGCTACACCTTC
TRBJ2-7 TRBV7-9 - - CASSLSGRGYEQYF TGTGCCAGCAGCTTATCCGGGAGAGGGTACGAGCAGTACTTC
TRBJ2-3 TRBV7-3 - TRBD2 CASSPRGDRTSGRRTQYF TGTGCCAGCAGCCCGCGGGGCGATAGGACTAGCGGGAGGCGTACGCAGTATTTT
TRBJ2-1 TRBV2 - - CASRGVSSYNEQFF TGTGCCAGCAGGGGAGTGAGCTCCTACAATGAGCAGTTCTTC
TRBJ2-6 TRBV6-1 many - CASTQEGAGANVLTF TGTGCCAGCACTCAGGAAGGGGCTGGGGCCAACGTCCTGACTTTC
TRBJ1-1 TRBV7-2 - TRBD1 CASSLPRTGDEAFF TGTGCCAGCAGCCTACCGCGGACAGGGGATGAGGCTTTCTTT
TRBJ2-3 TRBV10-3 - - CAISYPTWGRGDTQYF TGTGCCATCAGCTACCCTACGTGGGGGCGCGGAGATACGCAGTATTTT
TRBJ2-7 TRBV29-1 many TRBD1 CSVQRGQGAYEQYF TGCAGCGTCCAGAGGGGACAGGGGGCCTACGAGCAGTACTTC
TRBJ2-5 TRBV28 - - CASCPNLGQKETQYF TGTGCCAGCTGCCCTAACCTCGGACAGAAAGAGACCCAGTACTTC
TRBJ2-3 TRBV5-6 - TRBD2 CASSFAGLREDTQYF TGTGCCAGCAGCTTCGCCGGACTGCGGGAGGATACGCAGTATTTT
TRBJ2-7 TRBV7-2 - - CASSFDRTYEQYF TGTGCCAGCAGCTTTGACAGGACCTACGAGCAGTACTTC
TRBJ2-3 TRBV15 - TRBD2 CATSREGGRDTQYF TGTGCCACCAGCAGAGAGGGAGGGAGGGATACGCAGTATTTT
TRBJ2-1 TRBV6-5 - - CASSWGGDYNEQFF TGTGCCAGCAGTTGGGGCGGAGACTACAATGAGCAGTTCTTC
TRBJ2-7 TRBV4-3 many - CASSQERRPGLPGYEQYF TGCGCCAGCAGCCAAGAGCGGCGCCCGGGACTCCCGGGATACGAGCAGTACTTC
TRBJ2-1 TRBV6-5 once - CASSSFYNEQFF TGTGCCAGCAGTTCCTTTTACAATGAGCAGTTCTTC
TRBJ2-3 TRBV5-6 - - CASSFLSGRTDTQYF TGTGCCAGCAGCTTCCTCAGCGGTCGCACAGATACGCAGTATTTT
TRBJ2-7 TRBV18 few - CASSPSLGHHEQYF TGTGCCAGCTCACCGTCGTTAGGGCACCACGAGCAGTACTTC
TRBJ2-1 TRBV9 - - CASSVDAVGYNEQFF TGTGCCAGCAGCGTAGATGCGGTGGGGTACAATGAGCAGTTCTTC
TRBJ1-5 TRBV28 - TRBD1 CASSLSPPGQGEQPQHF TGTGCCAGCAGTTTATCTCCGCCGGGACAGGGCGAGCAGCCCCAGCATTTT
TRBJ1-1 TRBV6-5 - - CASSYGGLAEAFF TGTGCCAGCAGTTACGGCGGGCTCGCTGAAGCTTTCTTT